This passage covers 28 T cell receptor beta chains from one sample sequenced in a study of blood T cell repertoires in COVID-19 (dated by TCRdb to about 2020). Receptor amplification or capture employed the immunoSEQ multiplex PCR assay. This immuneACCESS table, as held by TCRdb, lists in-frame sequences with V and J called but not all clones. Of the missing ones, under half trace to an unresolved V gene in checked studies; the others have no known cause. For this sample there are fewer than 500,000 clones; more than 75% appear just once. The ten largest clones add up to approximately 1.2% of the sample. Material for sequencing was PBMCs or T cells enriched from blood (not recorded which). Receptors originate from a man aged 25 to 40 who had recovered from COVID-19.

The CDR3 sequence is CASNLLLAQGEQYF. The CDR3 nucleotides read TGTGCCAGCAACCTCCTCCTAGCACAGGGCGAGCAGTACTTC. The chain is built from TRBV2 and TRBJ2-7, with TRBD1 as a possible D gene (6 bases). This CDR3 region has 14 residues. Germline CDR1 reads SNHLY; CDR2 reads FYNNEI. Between the trimmed V and J ends, which lost 7 bases and 6 bases, there was a span of 19 bases.

This sequence joins TRBV6-5 and TRBJ2-7; 12 bases map to TRBD1. Trimming removed 7 bases from V and 5 bases from J; junction bases left unmatched: 6. CDR1 MNHEY and CDR2 SVGAGI come from the germline V gene. This CDR3 has 14 residues. CDR3 residues: CASTLGTGGHEQYF. CDR3 DNA: TGTGCCAGCACCCTCGGGACAGGGGGCCACGAGCAGTACTTC.

V gene TRBV5-1 combines with J gene TRBJ2-7, with TRBD1 identical over 7 bases. Germline values: CDR1 SGHRS, CDR2 YFSETQ. Trimming at V came to 4 bases and at J to 1 base, leaving 8 bases not matched to a gene. The CDR3 covers 15 residues. CDR3 residues: CASSAPGTESYEQYF. CDR3 bases: TGCGCCAGCAGCGCCCCCGGGACAGAGTCCTACGAGCAGTACTTC.

The rearrangement uses TRBV30 and TRBJ1-5, with unresolved D. With 5 bases removed from V and 3 bases from J, the gap between germline ends came to 17 bases. This CDR3 is built from 15 residues. Germline CDR1 GTSNPN, CDR2 SVGIG (reference sequence). The CDR3 coding sequence is TGTGCCTGGGGGCCTTACGGGTTGATCAATCAGCCCCAGCATTTT. Its protein product is CAWGPYGLINQPQHF.

The chain uses TRBV19 and TRBJ2-2; 9 bases are shared with TRBD1. There are 17 residues in the CDR3. The ends lost 1 base at V and 3 bases at J; junction bases unmatched: 6. Germline V gene data show CDR1 as LNHDA and CDR2 as SQIVND (reference sequence). Written as DNA, the CDR3 is TGTGCCAGTAGTATAGGGTGGAACAGGGGGCACACCGGGGAGCTGTTTTTT. It specifies CASSIGWNRGHTGELFF.

The table lists this clone with a count of one. This chain links TRBV11-2 with TRBJ2-1, with 7 bases lining up with TRBD1. Germline CDR1 and CDR2: SGHAT and FQNNGV. With V trimmed by 4 bases and J by 7 bases, 7 bases remained unmatched. The CDR3 runs to 14 residues. CDR3 loop: CASSSDRVGNEQFF. The CDR3 bases are TGTGCCAGCAGCTCCGACAGGGTGGGGAATGAGCAGTTCTTC.

The chain is built from TRBV6-5 and TRBJ1-5; D gene uncertain. CDR1 is MNHEY, CDR2 SVGAGI, per germline. There are 14 residues in the CDR3. Trimming took off 6 bases at V and 5 bases at J, with 14 bases between the two ends. This chain's CDR3 is CASRYRLADQPQHF. The CDR3 bases are TGTGCCAGCAGGTACCGCTTGGCAGATCAGCCCCAGCATTTT.

This chain connects TRBV12-3 or TRBV12-4 to TRBJ1-2; weak D call: TRBD1 (6 bases). The CDR3 contains 13 residues. V lost 5 bases to trimming and J lost 8 bases, with 15 bases between them. The CDR3 spells CASSEMGALGYTF. The CDR3, as DNA: TGTGCCAGCAGTGAGATGGGGGCATTGGGCTACACCTTC.

The rearrangement uses TRBV4-2 and TRBJ1-1, with 8 bases fitting TRBD1. With 4 bases clipped from V and 3 bases from J, the junction kept 19 bases outside the gene matches. The germline gives CDR1 LGHNA, CDR2 YNFKEQ. This CDR3 has 19 amino acids. CDR3 DNA: TGTGCCAGCAGCCCCCAAGCCCCCCCGACAGGGGCAAGGGACACTGAAGCTTTCTTT. This codes for CASSPQAPPTGARDTEAFF.

The chain carries TRBV5-4 and TRBJ2-3; 7 bases fit TRBD2. This CDR3 is 15 amino acids long. CDR1 and CDR2 (germline): SGHNT, YYREEE (reference sequence). V lost 2 bases, J lost 6 bases, and 9 bases stayed unmatched. Written as DNA, the CDR3 is TGTGCCAGCAGCTTAGCGGGGTCGGACCCTGATACGCAGTATTTT. Protein: CASSLAGSDPDTQYF.

The J gene is TRBJ2-5, the V gene TRBV6-2 or TRBV6-3; the match to TRBD2 covers 7 bases. Germline V lookup: CDR1 MNHEY, CDR2 SVGEGT. This CDR3 contains 14 residues. The ends lost 3 bases at V and 3 bases at J; junction bases unmatched: 4. In DNA form, the CDR3 reads TGTGCCAGCAGTTATGGGGGGGTAGAAGAGACCCAGTACTTC. As protein: CASSYGGVEETQYF.

The gene calls are TRBV28 and TRBJ1-1; TRBD1 might be the D (6 bases). V gave up 5 bases and J gave up 1 base, with 8 bases separating them. This CDR3 comprises 13 residues. CDR1 is MDHEN, CDR2 SYDVKM, per germline. CDR3 DNA sequence: TGTGCCAGCAGTCCGGGACAGAACACTGAAGCTTTCTTT. Amino acids: CASSPGQNTEAFF.

The chain is built from TRBV10-3 and TRBJ2-6, with 7 bases matching TRBD1. Per the germline V gene, CDR1 is ENHRY and CDR2 is SYGVKD. With 4 bases clipped from V and 2 bases from J, the junction kept 2 bases outside the gene matches. This CDR3 spans 15 amino acids. For the CDR3, the DNA is TGTGCCATCAGTGGGACAGGCCCTGGGGCCAACGTCCTGACTTTC. This sequence encodes CAISGTGPGANVLTF.

J is TRBJ1-1 and V is TRBV19, with D perhaps matching TRBD1 (6 bases). The germline gives CDR1 LNHDA, CDR2 SQIVND (reference sequence). There are 14 residues in the CDR3. V lost 3 bases, J lost 10 bases, and 18 bases lay in between. CDR3 in DNA: TGTGCCAGTAGTATTTCTGGCAGGGGATTAGGAGCTTTCTTT. Translation: CASSISGRGLGAFF.

The CDR3 sequence: CASGLGAGGTEAFF. The CDR3 DNA sequence: TGTGCTAGTGGTTTGGGGGCAGGAGGGACTGAAGCTTTCTTT. The chain combines TRBV12-5 with TRBJ1-1; D not resolved. The CDR3 totals 14 residues. CDR1 and CDR2 from the germline V gene are LGHNT and FRNRAP. Trimming pared 1 base from V and 5 bases from J, leaving 11 bases between.

This clone was recorded once. The rearrangement links TRBV6-4 to TRBJ2-7; D uncertain. V shed 6 bases and J shed 4 bases, with 19 bases lying between them. The CDR3 is 15 residues long. CDR1 and CDR2 (germline): MRHNA, SNTAGT. The CDR3 sequence is CASSPTFSDVYEQYF. In DNA, the CDR3 is TGTGCCAGCAGCCCCACATTTTCCGATGTATACGAGCAGTACTTC.

This clone was detected only once. DNA for the CDR3: TGTGCCAGCAGCCAAGATGAGAGTTTTCGCGACACTGAAGCTTTCTTT. It codes for CASSQDESFRDTEAFF. The chain links TRBV4-2 to TRBJ1-1; D is unresolved. Germline CDR1 reads LGHNA; CDR2 reads YNFKEQ. The CDR3 extends over 16 amino acids. V was clipped by 0 bases and J by 3 bases, with 14 bases between them.

The V call is TRBV10-3, the J call TRBJ1-3; D possibly corresponds to TRBD1 (5 bases). Germline loops: CDR1 ENHRY, CDR2 SYGVKD. V lost 6 bases, J lost 4 bases, and 10 bases lay in between. The CDR3 has 13 residues. CDR3: CAIRLTAGNTIYF. DNA for the CDR3: TGTGCCATCAGGCTGACAGCGGGAAACACCATATATTTT.

The chain employs TRBV12-5 and TRBJ2-5; 11 bases align to TRBD2. The CDR3 runs to 17 residues. Germline CDR1 is LGHNT and CDR2 is FRNRAP. The V gene end was trimmed by 1 base and the J gene end by 2 bases; junction bases not matched to a gene: 6. The DNA of the CDR3 is TGTGCTAGTGGTTTGGGGGCTAGCGGGGGGTATCAAGAGACCCAGTACTTC. It specifies CASGLGASGGYQETQYF.

In this sample, this clone turned up many times. The chain uses TRBV28 and TRBJ2-7; maybe TRBD2 (5 bases). Trimming took 6 bases from V and 0 from J, leaving 12 bases between them. Per the germline V gene, CDR1 is MDHEN and CDR2 is SYDVKM. The CDR3 is 14 residues long. The CDR3 is CASSLGVLSYEQYF. The CDR3 DNA reads as TGTGCCAGCAGCCTCGGGGTCCTCTCCTACGAGCAGTACTTC.

CDR3 loop: CASKSIDEQYF. The DNA for the CDR3 is TGTGCCAGCAAGTCTATCGACGAGCAGTACTTC. V and J are TRBV5-6 and TRBJ2-7; D remains unclear. CDR1 and CDR2 (germline): SGHDT, YYEEEE. V was pared by 6 bases and J by 5 bases, with 9 bases between. This CDR3 comprises 11 residues. The full variable domain, in which reference TRBV5-6 and TRBJ2-7 provide the parts outside the CDR3, is DAGVTQSPTHLIKTRGQQVTLRCSPKSGHDTVSWYQQALGQGPQFIFQYYEEEERQRGNFPDRFSGHQFPNYSSELNVNALLLGDSALYLCASKSIDEQYFGPGTRLTVT.

V and J are TRBV19 and TRBJ1-2, with D unclear. The ends were cut back, 3 bases at V and 4 bases at J, with 15 bases in the middle. CDR3 size: 15 residues. In germline, CDR1 is LNHDA, CDR2 SQIVND (reference sequence). As DNA, the CDR3 is TGTGCCAGTAGTATGGGGAGAGGTCTTAGCTATGGCTACACCTTC. Residues: CASSMGRGLSYGYTF.

The J gene is TRBJ1-1, the V gene TRBV6-1, with 9 bases fitting TRBD1. The germline CDR1 and CDR2 sequences are MNHNS and SASEGT. The length of the CDR3 is 14 residues. V lost 1 base to trimming and J lost 4 bases; unmatched junction nucleotides: 1. DNA for the CDR3: TGTGCCAGCAGTGAAGAGGGACAGGGCACTGAAGCTTTCTTT. The encoded protein is CASSEEGQGTEAFF.

The chain has TRBV25-1 and TRBJ1-6; 10 bases are shared with TRBD1. The CDR3 has 14 residues. The germline CDR1 and CDR2 sequences are MGHDK and SYGVNS. The junction had 4 bases not matched to a gene; V was cut back by 4 bases and J by 10 bases. The CDR3 sequence: CASSGTGGNSPLHF. The CDR3 DNA reads TGTGCCAGCAGTGGGACAGGGGGGAACTCACCCCTCCACTTT.

About this clone itself: Sequence at one end of the junction differs from germline and may be a read error. This sequence joins TRBV5-4 and TRBJ1-2; D is uncertain. This CDR3 is 14 amino acids long. Germline lookup yields CDR1 SGHNT and CDR2 YYREEE (reference sequence). The DNA of the CDR3 is TGTGCCAGCAACTTGGTTGCCGGTTCCTATGGCTACACCTTC. This translates into CASNLVAGSYGYTF.

The rearrangement links TRBV10-3 to TRBJ1-6; D is perhaps TRBD1 (5 bases). Germline-derived CDR1 and CDR2 are ENHRY and SYGVKD. The CDR3 loop spans 14 amino acids. V lost 3 bases and J 4 bases, leaving 7 bases between the germline ends. The CDR3 loop reads CAISDRVYNSPLHF. The CDR3 DNA reads TGTGCCATCAGTGACAGGGTTTATAATTCACCCCTCCACTTT.

This clone was seen a few times. The rearrangement links TRBV5-4 to TRBJ1-3, with D perhaps TRBD1 (5 bases). Per the germline V gene, CDR1 is SGHNT and CDR2 is YYREEE (reference sequence). Trimming removed 0 bases at V and 4 bases at J, with 14 bases between. The CDR3 length is 16 residues. The CDR3 DNA sequence: TGTGCCAGCAGCTTGGCCGGTCAGGGATCGGGAAACACCATATATTTT. The encoded protein is CASSLAGQGSGNTIYF.

The chain couples TRBV10-1 to TRBJ2-3; 12 nucleotides agree with TRBD2. Germline CDR1 and CDR2: WNHNN and SYGVQD (reference sequence). The ends lost 3 bases at V and 3 bases at J; junction bases unmatched: 7. This CDR3 has 17 residues. The CDR3 loop reads CASSDPRLAGETDTQYF. CDR3 in DNA: TGCGCCAGCAGTGACCCCCGACTAGCGGGGGAAACAGATACGCAGTATTTT.